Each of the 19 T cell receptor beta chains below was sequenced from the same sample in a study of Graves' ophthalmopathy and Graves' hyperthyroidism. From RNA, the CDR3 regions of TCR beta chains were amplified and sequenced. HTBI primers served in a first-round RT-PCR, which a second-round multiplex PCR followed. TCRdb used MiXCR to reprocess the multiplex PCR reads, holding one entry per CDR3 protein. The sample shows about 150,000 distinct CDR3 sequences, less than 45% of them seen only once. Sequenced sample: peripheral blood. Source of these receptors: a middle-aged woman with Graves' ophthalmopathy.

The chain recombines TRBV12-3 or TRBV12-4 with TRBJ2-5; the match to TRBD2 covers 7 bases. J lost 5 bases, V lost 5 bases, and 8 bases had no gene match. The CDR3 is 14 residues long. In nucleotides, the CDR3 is TGTGCCAGCAGTACACGGGGAGGGCGGGAGACCCAGTACTTC. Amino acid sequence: CASSTRGGRETQYF.

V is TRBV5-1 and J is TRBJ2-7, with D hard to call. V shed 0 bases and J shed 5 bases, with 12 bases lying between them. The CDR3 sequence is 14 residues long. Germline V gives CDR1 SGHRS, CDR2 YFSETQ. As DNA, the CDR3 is TGCGCCAGCAGCTTGGATGAAGGACGGGACGAGCAGTACTTC. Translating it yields CASSLDEGRDEQYF.

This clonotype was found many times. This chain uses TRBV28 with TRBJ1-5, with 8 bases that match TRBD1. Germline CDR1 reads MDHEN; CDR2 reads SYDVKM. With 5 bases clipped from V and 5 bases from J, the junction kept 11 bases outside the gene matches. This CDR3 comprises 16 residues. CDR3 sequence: CASSRFPTGEDQPQHF. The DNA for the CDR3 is TGTGCCAGCAGTCGATTCCCGACAGGGGAGGATCAGCCCCAGCATTTT.

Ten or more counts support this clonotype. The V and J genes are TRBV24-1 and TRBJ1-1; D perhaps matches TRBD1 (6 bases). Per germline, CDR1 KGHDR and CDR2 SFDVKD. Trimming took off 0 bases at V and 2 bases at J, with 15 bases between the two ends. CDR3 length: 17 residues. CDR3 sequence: CATSDLVSTGPNTEAFF. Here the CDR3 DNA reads TGTGCCACCAGTGATTTGGTCTCGACAGGACCAAACACTGAAGCTTTCTTT.

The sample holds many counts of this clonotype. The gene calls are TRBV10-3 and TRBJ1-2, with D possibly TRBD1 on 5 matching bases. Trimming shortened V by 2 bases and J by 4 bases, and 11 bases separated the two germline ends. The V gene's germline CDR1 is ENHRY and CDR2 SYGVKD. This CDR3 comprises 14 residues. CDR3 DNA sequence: TGTGCCATCAGTGAGGGACAAGAAGGCTATGGCTACACCTTC. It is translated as CAISEGQEGYGYTF.

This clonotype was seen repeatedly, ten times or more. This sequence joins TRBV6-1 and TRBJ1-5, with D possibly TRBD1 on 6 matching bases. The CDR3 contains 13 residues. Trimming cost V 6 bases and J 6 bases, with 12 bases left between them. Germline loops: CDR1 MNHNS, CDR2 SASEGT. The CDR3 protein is CASRWGPGQPQHF. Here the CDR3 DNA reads TGTGCCAGCAGATGGGGGCCGGGTCAGCCCCAGCATTTT.

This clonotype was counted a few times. CDR3 sequence reads: CASSAPRDRGKTQYF. In DNA form, the CDR3 reads TGTGCCAGCAGTGCCCCCCGGGACAGAGGCAAGACCCAGTACTTC. The rearrangement joins TRBV12-3 or TRBV12-4 to TRBJ2-5, with 7 bases that match TRBD1. Trimming at V came to 5 bases and at J to 6 bases, leaving 12 bases not matched to a gene. CDR3 length: 15 amino acids.

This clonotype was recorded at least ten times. The CDR3 spells CSVKGTGGMNTEAFF. The CDR3 nucleotides are TGCAGCGTGAAGGGTACAGGGGGAATGAACACTGAAGCTTTCTTT. This rearrangement joins TRBV29-1 to TRBJ1-1; 8 bases agree with TRBD1. Germline values: CDR1 SQVTM, CDR2 ANQGSEA. With 6 bases clipped from V and 0 bases from J, the junction kept 9 bases outside the gene matches. This CDR3 comprises 15 residues. Looking up the rest from reference TRBV29-1 and TRBJ1-1 gives the full variable domain: SAVISQKPSRDICQRGTSLTIQCQVDSQVTMMFWYRQQPGQSLTLIATANQGSEATYESGFVIDKFPISRPNLTFSTLTVSNMSPEDSSIYLCSVKGTGGMNTEAFFGQGTRLTVV.

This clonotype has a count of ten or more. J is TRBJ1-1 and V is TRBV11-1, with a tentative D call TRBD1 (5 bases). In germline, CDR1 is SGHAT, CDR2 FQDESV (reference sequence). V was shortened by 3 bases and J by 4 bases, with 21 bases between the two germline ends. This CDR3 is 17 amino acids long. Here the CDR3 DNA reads TGTGCCAGCAGCTTGGGGGAATGGGGGGTCGTGGGCACTGAAGCTTTCTTT. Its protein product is CASSLGEWGVVGTEAFF.

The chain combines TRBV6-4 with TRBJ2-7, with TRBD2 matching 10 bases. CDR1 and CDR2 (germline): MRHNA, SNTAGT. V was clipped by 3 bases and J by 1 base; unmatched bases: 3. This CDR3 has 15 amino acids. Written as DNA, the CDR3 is TGTGCCAGCAGTGAGAGGACTAGCGGATCCTACGAGCAGTACTTC. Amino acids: CASSERTSGSYEQYF.

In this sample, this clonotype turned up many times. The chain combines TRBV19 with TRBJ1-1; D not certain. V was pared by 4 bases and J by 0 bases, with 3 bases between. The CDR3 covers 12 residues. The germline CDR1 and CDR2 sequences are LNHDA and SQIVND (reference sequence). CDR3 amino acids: CASSNVNTEAFF. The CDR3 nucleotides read TGTGCCAGTAGTAACGTGAACACTGAAGCTTTCTTT.

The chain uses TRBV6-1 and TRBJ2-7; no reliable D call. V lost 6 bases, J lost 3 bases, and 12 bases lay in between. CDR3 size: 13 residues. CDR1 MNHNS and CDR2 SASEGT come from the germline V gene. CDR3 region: CASSKFVYYEQYF. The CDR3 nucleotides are TGTGCCAGCAGCAAATTCGTGTACTACGAGCAGTACTTC.

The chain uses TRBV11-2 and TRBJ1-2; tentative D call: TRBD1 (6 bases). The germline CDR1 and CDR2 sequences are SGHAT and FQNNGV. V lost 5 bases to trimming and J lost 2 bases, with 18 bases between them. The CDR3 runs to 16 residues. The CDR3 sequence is CASSPPDRTINYGYTF. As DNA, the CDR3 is TGTGCCAGCAGCCCCCCCGACAGGACGATAAACTATGGCTACACCTTC. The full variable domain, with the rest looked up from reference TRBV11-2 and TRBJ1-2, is EAGVAQSPRYKIIEKRQSVAFWCNPISGHATLYWYQQILGQGPKLLIQFQNNGVVDDSQLPKDRFSAERLKGVDSTLKIQPAKLEDSAVYLCASSPPDRTINYGYTFGSGTRLTVV.

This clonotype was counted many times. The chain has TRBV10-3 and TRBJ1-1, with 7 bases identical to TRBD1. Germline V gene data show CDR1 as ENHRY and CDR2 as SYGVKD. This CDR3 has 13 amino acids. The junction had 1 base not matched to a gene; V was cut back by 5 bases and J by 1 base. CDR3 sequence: CAISRQGNTEAFF. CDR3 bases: TGTGCCATCAGTAGACAGGGGAACACTGAAGCTTTCTTT.

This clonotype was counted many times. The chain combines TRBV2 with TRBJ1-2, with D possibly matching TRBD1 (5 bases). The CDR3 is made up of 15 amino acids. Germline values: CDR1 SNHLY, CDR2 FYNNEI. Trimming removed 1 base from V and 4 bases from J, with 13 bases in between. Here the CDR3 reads CASSEGAGLFYGYTF. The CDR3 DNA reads TGTGCCAGCAGTGAAGGGGCAGGGCTGTTCTATGGCTACACCTTC.

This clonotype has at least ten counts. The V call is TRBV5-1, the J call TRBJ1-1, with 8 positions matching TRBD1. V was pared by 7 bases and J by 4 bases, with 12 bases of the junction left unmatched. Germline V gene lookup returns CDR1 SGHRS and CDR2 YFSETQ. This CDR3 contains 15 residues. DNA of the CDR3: TGCGCCAGCGAACCAGGGGGCGCCGTGGGCACTGAAGCTTTCTTT. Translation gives CASEPGGAVGTEAFF.

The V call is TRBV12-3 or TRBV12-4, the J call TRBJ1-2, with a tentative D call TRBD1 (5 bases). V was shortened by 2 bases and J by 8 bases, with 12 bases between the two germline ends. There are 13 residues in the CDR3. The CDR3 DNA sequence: TGTGCCAGCAGTTTAAAGGGGACGCAAGGCTACACCTTC. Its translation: CASSLKGTQGYTF.

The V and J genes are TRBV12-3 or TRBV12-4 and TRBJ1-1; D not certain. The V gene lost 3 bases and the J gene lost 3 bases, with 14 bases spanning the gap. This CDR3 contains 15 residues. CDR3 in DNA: TGTGCCAGCAGTTTTACGTTCGGGCGGGACACTGAAGCTTTCTTT. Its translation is CASSFTFGRDTEAFF.

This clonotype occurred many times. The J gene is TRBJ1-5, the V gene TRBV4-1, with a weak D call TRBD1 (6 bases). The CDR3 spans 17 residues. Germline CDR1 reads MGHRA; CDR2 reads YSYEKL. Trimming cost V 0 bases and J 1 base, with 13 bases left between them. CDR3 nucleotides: TGCGCCAGCAGCCAAGATTACGAGGGGGTAAGCAATCAGCCCCAGCATTTT. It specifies CASSQDYEGVSNQPQHF.